This TCR beta chain was sequenced during a study of cytomegalovirus exposure and HLA in healthy donors. This PCR relied on a set of 60 Vbeta primers and 13 Jbeta primers. Repertoires were generated with immunoSEQ multiplex PCR, while TCRdb's copy carries only in-frame clones and drops some. The repertoire has about 150,000 clones, roughly 62% of them found once; the top ten carry almost 4.5%. This TCR was recovered from a man aged 55 to 69 in good health and CMV-seronegative. The sample was PBMCs.

The CDR3 sequence is CASSLAAGGGYNEQFF. CDR3 DNA sequence: TGTGCCAGCAGCTTAGCAGCGGGAGGTGGCTACAATGAGCAGTTCTTC. The chain joins TRBV11-2 to TRBJ2-1, with 9 bases that match TRBD2. The V segment lost 1 base and the J segment 3 bases; nucleotides outside the gene matches: 4. The CDR3 length is 16 residues. Germline CDR1 SGHAT, CDR2 FQNNGV.